Sequencing of this T cell receptor beta chain was carried out in a study of OX40 agonist ivuxolimab in advanced cancers. On the study more broadly: Those treated in dose escalation had hepatocellular carcinoma, melanoma, renal cell cancer or head and neck cancer. Points from the study as a whole: There was clonal expansion of CD4+ and CD8+ blood T cells by week 6 at 0.1 to 3.0 mg/kg.

Concerning this clone: The target antigen is unknown.

Germline values: CDR1 GTSNPN, CDR2 SVGIG (reference sequence). Trimming took off 0 bases at V and 2 bases at J, with 6 bases between the two ends. The CDR3 covers 13 residues. Sequencing used immunoSEQ multiplex PCR; TCRdb keeps in-frame clones, though not all of them. The sample includes fewer than 40,000 clones, just under 75% of them seen just once. The receptor was isolated from an adult with an advanced solid tumor such as melanoma, head and neck, liver or kidney cancer. Sequences were derived from CD4+ or CD8+ T cells sorted from blood, sampled in a trial of the OX40 agonist ivuxolimab. This chain uses TRBV30 with TRBJ2-3; D not resolved. DNA of the CDR3: TGTGCCTGGAGTGTAAATCCCACAGATACGCAGTATTTT. Its translation is CAWSVNPTDTQYF.